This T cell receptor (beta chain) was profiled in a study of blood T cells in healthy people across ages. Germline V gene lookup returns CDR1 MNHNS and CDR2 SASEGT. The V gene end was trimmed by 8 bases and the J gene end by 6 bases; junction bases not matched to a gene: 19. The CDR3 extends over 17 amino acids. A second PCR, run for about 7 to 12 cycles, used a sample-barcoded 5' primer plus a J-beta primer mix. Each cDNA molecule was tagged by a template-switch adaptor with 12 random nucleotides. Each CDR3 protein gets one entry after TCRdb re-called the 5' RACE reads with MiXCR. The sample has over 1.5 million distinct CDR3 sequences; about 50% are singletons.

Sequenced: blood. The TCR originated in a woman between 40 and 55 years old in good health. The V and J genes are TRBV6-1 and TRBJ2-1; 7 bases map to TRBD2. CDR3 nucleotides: TGTGCCAGCCGCGGGCAGGGAGGTTGGCGCGGGAGCAATGAGCAGTTCTTC. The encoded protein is CASRGQGGWRGSNEQFF.